Listed here is a single TCR beta chain. The CDR3 has 13 residues. Germline lookup yields CDR1 SGHTA and CDR2 FQGTGA. Deletions cut 4 bases from V and 8 bases from J, with 12 bases between. The data were taken from a study of blood T cell repertoires in COVID-19. Study-level information: The analysed material was cDNA or gDNA that came from T cells, B-cell-depleted T cells, or PBMCs.

Here immunoSEQ multiplex PCR was the method, and the copy in TCRdb shows in-frame clones only, minus some. The sample carries just over 85,000 clones, around 89% recorded once. The sequenced sample was peripheral blood. The chain uses TRBV7-3 and TRBJ2-1; the D gene is possibly TRBD1 (6 bases). The source of this sequence is a man over 45 with acute or convalescent COVID-19. CDR3 sequence (DNA): TGTGCCAGCAGCTCAGGGGCCTCTCATGAGCAGTTCTTC. It translates to CASSSGASHEQFF.